This TCR beta chain was documented in a study of cytomegalovirus exposure and HLA in healthy donors. Trimming cost V 7 bases and J 5 bases, with 8 bases left between them. The CDR3 loop spans 11 amino acids. The germline gives CDR1 ENHRY, CDR2 SYGVKD. Study-wide points: Other equally common chains were less clonally expanded than HLA-associated TCR beta chains, a later analysis showed. Later analysis showed most CMV-associated TCR beta chains appearing HLA-restricted.

Vbeta (60) and Jbeta (13) primers were used in the PCR. Profiling relied on immunoSEQ multiplex PCR, and the TCRdb table lists in-frame clones only, not all of them. This table holds under 200,000 clones, roughly 84% found once. This clone was found a few times. The antigen is undetermined. The sample consisted of PBMCs. The TCR was taken from a boy younger than 18 in good health and CMV-seronegative. The J gene is TRBJ1-1, the V gene TRBV10-3; D remains unclear. The CDR3: CAIIEGTEAFF. The CDR3 DNA follows: TGTGCCATCATCGAGGGAACTGAAGCTTTCTTT.